These T cell receptor beta chains were read from a single sample in a study of OX40 agonist ivuxolimab in advanced cancers. Some clones are missing from TCRdb's copy, which holds only in-frame ones; the method was immunoSEQ multiplex PCR. In the table there are about 68,000 clones, over 80% of which are singletons. Sample: CD4+ or CD8+ T cells sorted from blood, taken in a trial of the OX40 agonist ivuxolimab. The receptors derive from an adult with an advanced solid tumor such as melanoma, head and neck, liver or kidney cancer. Both conserved end residues are part of each CDR3. The D gene is left open where the match is weak. Only part of the rows carry a size: once, few, many, or a class if the clone is expanded.

>NA|TRBV5-1|TRBD1|TRBJ2-5|16
CASSFRDRGLQETQYF
TGCGCCAGCAGCTTCCGGGACAGGGGACTGCAAGAGACCCAGTACTTC
>NA|TRBV2|TRBD1|TRBJ1-4|15
CASSTGYSTNEKLFF
TGTGCCAGTTCGACAGGGTACTCAACTAATGAAAAACTGTTTTTT
>NA|TRBV9|TRBD2|TRBJ2-7|15
CASSVRAGAPYEQYF
TGTGCCAGCAGCGTGAGAGCGGGAGCCCCCTACGAGCAGTACTTC
>NA|TRBV19|TRBD2|TRBJ2-7|17
CASSISPGTSATYEQYF
TGTGCCAGTAGTATATCTCCGGGGACTAGCGCGACCTACGAGCAGTACTTC
>NA|TRBV7-9|TRBD2|TRBJ2-1|17
CASSSDPGLAGGGEQFF
TGTGCCAGCAGCTCCGACCCGGGACTAGCGGGAGGGGGGGAGCAGTTCTTC
>NA|TRBV6-5|NA|TRBJ1-2|14
CASSYLGALGGYTF
TGTGCCAGCAGTTACTTGGGGGCCCTCGGTGGCTACACCTTC
>NA|TRBV5-1|NA|TRBJ2-7|13
CASSRDTMYEQYF
TGCGCCAGCAGCAGGGACACCATGTACGAGCAGTACTTC
>NA|TRBV12-5|TRBD1|TRBJ2-3|18
CASGLVTGLRSSTDTQYF
TGTGCTAGTGGTTTGGTGACAGGGTTACGTAGTAGCACAGATACGCAGTATTTT
>NA|TRBV11-2|NA|TRBJ1-2|13
CASSLGHSYGYTF
TGTGCCAGCAGCTTAGGTCATTCCTATGGCTACACCTTC
>NA|TRBV7-8|NA|TRBJ2-7|17
CASSLYQRRLNSYEQYF
TGTGCCAGCAGCTTATATCAGCGGAGATTGAATAGCTACGAGCAGTACTTC
>NA|TRBV5-4|TRBD1|TRBJ1-1|16
CASRFGTGGRHTEAFF
TGTGCCAGCAGGTTCGGGACAGGGGGCAGACACACTGAAGCTTTCTTT
>NA|TRBV7-8|TRBD1|TRBJ2-7|15
CASSLGQGATYEQYF
TGTGCCAGCAGCTTAGGACAGGGTGCGACCTACGAGCAGTACTTC
>NA|TRBV28|TRBD2|TRBJ2-1|15
CATDVRAGTYNEQFF
TGTGCCACCGACGTTAGAGCGGGGACCTACAATGAGCAGTTCTTC
>NA|TRBV7-8|NA|TRBJ2-1|13
CASSPPKLDEQFF
TGTGCCAGCAGCCCTCCCAAGTTAGATGAGCAGTTCTTC
>NA|TRBV6-1|NA|TRBJ2-3|15
CATLPRGTGGDTQYF
TGTGCCACCCTCCCAAGGGGGACCGGGGGCGATACGCAGTATTTT
>NA|TRBV5-1|NA|TRBJ2-2|15
CASSLVTANTGELFF
TGCGCCAGCAGCTTGGTCACAGCGAACACCGGGGAGCTGTTTTTT
>NA|TRBV5-1|NA|TRBJ1-1|16
CASSLVGQFMNTEAFF
TGCGCCAGCAGCTTGGTGGGTCAGTTCATGAACACTGAAGCTTTCTTT
>NA|TRBV11-2|TRBD1|TRBJ1-3|14
CASTDRVGGNTIYF
TGTGCCAGCACCGACAGGGTCGGAGGAAACACCATATATTTT
>NA|TRBV4-1|NA|TRBJ2-1|18
CASSQVGMKSRDYNEQFF
TGCGCCAGCAGCCAAGTCGGGATGAAATCCCGGGACTACAATGAGCAGTTCTTC
>NA|TRBV19|NA|TRBJ1-1|14
CASSIRGIGTEAFF
TGTGCCAGTAGTATTAGGGGAATCGGCACTGAAGCTTTCTTT
>NA|TRBV6-5|NA|TRBJ2-5|14
CASRTPGIRETQYF
TGTGCCAGCAGAACCCCAGGGATTCGGGAGACCCAGTACTTC
>once|TRBV5-1|NA|TRBJ2-2|16
CASSLESQGFTGELFF
TGCGCCAGCAGCTTGGAAAGCCAGGGCTTCACCGGGGAGCTGTTTTTT
>NA|TRBV6-5|NA|TRBJ1-1|12
CASREGNTEAFF
TGTGCCAGCAGAGAGGGGAACACTGAAGCTTTCTTT
>NA|TRBV18|NA|TRBJ2-7|13
CASSLGGQGEQYF
TGTGCCAGCTCACTAGGGGGGCAGGGTGAGCAGTACTTC
>NA|TRBV19|TRBD1|TRBJ2-1|17
CASSIPKQGLGYNEQFF
TGTGCCAGTAGTATACCCAAACAGGGGCTGGGGTACAATGAGCAGTTCTTC
>NA|TRBV5-1|NA|TRBJ2-5|14
CASSLEMGGETQYF
TGCGCCAGCAGCTTGGAGATGGGTGGGGAGACCCAGTACTTC
>NA|TRBV27|NA|TRBJ1-1|13
CASSEGRNTEAFF
TGTGCCAGCAGTGAGGGAAGGAACACTGAAGCTTTCTTT
>NA|TRBV28|NA|TRBJ1-4|14
CASFTAATNEKLFF
TGTGCCAGCTTTACAGCTGCAACTAATGAAAAACTGTTTTTT
>NA|TRBV23-1|NA|TRBJ1-2|12
CASSQSGGGYTF
TGCGCCAGCAGTCAATCGGGGGGCGGCTACACCTTC
>NA|TRBV19|NA|TRBJ1-6|15
CASSHAIRANSPLHF
TGTGCCAGTAGCCATGCGATAAGGGCTAATTCACCCCTCCACTTT
>NA|TRBV18|TRBD2|TRBJ2-5|17
CASSPGSGGRRQETQYF
TGTGCCAGCTCACCAGGATCGGGCGGGAGAAGGCAAGAGACCCAGTACTTC
>NA|TRBV5-8|NA|TRBJ2-7|13
CASSLVLGGEQYF
TGTGCCAGCAGCTTGGTGTTGGGCGGCGAGCAGTACTTC
>NA|TRBV5-1|TRBD2|TRBJ2-1|15
CASSSLAREGNEQFF
TGCGCCAGCAGCTCCCTAGCGCGGGAGGGGAATGAGCAGTTCTTC
>NA|TRBV5-1|NA|TRBJ2-7|15
CASSSRGTGYYEQYF
TGCGCCAGCAGCTCTAGGGGAACGGGATACTACGAGCAGTACTTC
>NA|TRBV9|NA|TRBJ1-1|13
CASSVATNTEAFF
TGTGCCAGCAGCGTAGCGACGAACACTGAAGCTTTCTTT
>NA|TRBV7-8|TRBD2|TRBJ2-3|15
CASRYSGRITDTQYF
TGTGCCAGCAGATATAGCGGGAGGATCACAGATACGCAGTATTTT
>NA|TRBV2|NA|TRBJ2-1|12
CASISGYNEQFF
TGTGCCAGCATCAGCGGCTACAATGAGCAGTTCTTC
>NA|TRBV6-6|NA|TRBJ2-7|11
CASSNIIEQYF
TGTGCCAGCAGTAACATCATCGAGCAGTACTTC
>NA|TRBV28|NA|TRBJ1-1|17
CASSLVRASTLNTEAFF
TGTGCCAGCAGTTTAGTCAGGGCGTCGACCTTGAACACTGAAGCTTTCTTT
>NA|TRBV6-1|NA|TRBJ1-1|15
CASSGPGQLNTEAFF
TGTGCCAGCAGTGGGCCGGGACAACTGAACACTGAAGCTTTCTTT
>once|TRBV11-2|NA|TRBJ1-1|15
CASSLDRTVNTEAFF
TGTGCCAGCAGCTTAGATCGGACAGTGAACACTGAAGCTTTCTTT
>NA|TRBV30|NA|TRBJ1-1|11
CAWREFSEAFF
TGTGCCTGGAGGGAATTCAGTGAAGCTTTCTTT
>NA|TRBV20-1|NA|TRBJ1-2|11
CSARVGSGYTF
TGCAGTGCTAGGGTAGGGTCTGGCTACACCTTC
>NA|TRBV9|TRBD2|TRBJ2-5|17
CASSVGKGTSVPETQYF
TGTGCCAGCAGCGTAGGAAAGGGGACTAGCGTACCGGAGACCCAGTACTTC
>NA|TRBV7-7|TRBD2|TRBJ2-2|14
CASSRGGGTGELFF
TGTGCCAGCAGCAGAGGCGGGGGCACCGGGGAGCTGTTTTTT
>NA|TRBV6-5|NA|TRBJ1-5|13
CASSYDRNQPQHF
TGTGCCAGCAGTTATGACAGAAATCAGCCCCAGCATTTT
>NA|TRBV11-2|TRBD1|TRBJ1-2|11
CASSRQGGYTF
TGTGCCAGCAGTCGACAGGGTGGCTACACCTTC
>once|TRBV15|TRBD1|TRBJ1-1|13
CATSRAGGTEAFF
TGTGCCACCAGCAGAGCAGGGGGAACTGAAGCTTTCTTT
>NA|TRBV10-3|NA|TRBJ1-1|13
CATNEVEVGEAFF
TGTGCCACCAACGAGGTGGAGGTTGGTGAAGCTTTCTTT
>once|TRBV6-6|TRBD1|TRBJ2-1|15
CASSYPGQGHNEQFF
TGTGCCAGCAGTTACCCGGGACAGGGCCACAATGAGCAGTTCTTC
>NA|TRBV19|TRBD2|TRBJ2-7|17
CASSPRTSGSASSEQYF
TGTGCCAGTAGTCCCCGGACTAGCGGGAGTGCATCCTCCGAGCAGTACTTC
>NA|TRBV5-1|TRBD1|TRBJ2-2|16
CASSPLRGQNTGELFF
TGCGCCAGCAGCCCCCTTAGGGGGCAAAACACCGGGGAGCTGTTTTTT
>NA|TRBV4-2|TRBD1|TRBJ1-4|16
CASSQLTGSTNEKLFF
TGTGCCAGCAGCCAACTGACAGGGTCAACTAATGAAAAACTGTTTTTT